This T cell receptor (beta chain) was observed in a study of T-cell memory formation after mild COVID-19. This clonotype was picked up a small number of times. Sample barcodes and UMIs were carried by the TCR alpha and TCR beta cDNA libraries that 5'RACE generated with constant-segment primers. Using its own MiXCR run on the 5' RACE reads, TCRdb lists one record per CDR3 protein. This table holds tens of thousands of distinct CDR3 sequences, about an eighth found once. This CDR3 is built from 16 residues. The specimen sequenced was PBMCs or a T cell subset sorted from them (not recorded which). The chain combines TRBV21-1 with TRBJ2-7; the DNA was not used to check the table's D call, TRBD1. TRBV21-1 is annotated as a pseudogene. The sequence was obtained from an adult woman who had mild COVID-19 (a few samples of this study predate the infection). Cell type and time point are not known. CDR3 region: CASSKPRLDTSYEQYF. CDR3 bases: TGTGCCAGCAGCAAACCCCGCCTGGACACCTCCTACGAGCAGTACTTC.